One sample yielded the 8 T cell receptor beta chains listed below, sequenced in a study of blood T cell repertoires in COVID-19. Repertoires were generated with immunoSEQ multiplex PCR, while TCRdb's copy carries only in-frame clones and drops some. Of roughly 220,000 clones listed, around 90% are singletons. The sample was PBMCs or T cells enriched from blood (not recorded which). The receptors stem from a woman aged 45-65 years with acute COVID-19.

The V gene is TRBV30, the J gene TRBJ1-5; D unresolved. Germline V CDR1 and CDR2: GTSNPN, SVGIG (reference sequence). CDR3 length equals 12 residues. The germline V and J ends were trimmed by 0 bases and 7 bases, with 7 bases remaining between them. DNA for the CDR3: TGTGCCTGGAGTGTATCGGGGCAGCCCCAGCATTTT. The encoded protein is CAWSVSGQPQHF.

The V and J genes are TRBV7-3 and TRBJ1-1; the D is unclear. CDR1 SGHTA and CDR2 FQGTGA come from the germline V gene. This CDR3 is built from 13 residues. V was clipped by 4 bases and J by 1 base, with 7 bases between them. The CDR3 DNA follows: TGTGCCAGCAGCTCCCACAGGAACACTGAAGCTTTCTTT. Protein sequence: CASSSHRNTEAFF.

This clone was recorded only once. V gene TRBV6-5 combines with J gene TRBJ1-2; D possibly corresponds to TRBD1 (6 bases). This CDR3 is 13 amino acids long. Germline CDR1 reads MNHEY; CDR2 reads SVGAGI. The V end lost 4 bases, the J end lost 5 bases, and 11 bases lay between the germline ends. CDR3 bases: TGTGCCAGCAGTTCCGACAGGCTTTATGGCTACACCTTC. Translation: CASSSDRLYGYTF.

CDR3 loop: CASSNFLGTGLRTPEAFF. The CDR3 DNA reads as TGTGCCAGCAGTAACTTCCTGGGGACAGGGTTGAGAACCCCCGAAGCTTTCTTT. V gene TRBV28 combines with J gene TRBJ1-1; TRBD1 agrees at 9 bases. Germline V gene lookup returns CDR1 MDHEN and CDR2 SYDVKM. The V segment lost 5 bases and the J segment 8 bases; nucleotides outside the gene matches: 21. The CDR3 covers 18 residues.

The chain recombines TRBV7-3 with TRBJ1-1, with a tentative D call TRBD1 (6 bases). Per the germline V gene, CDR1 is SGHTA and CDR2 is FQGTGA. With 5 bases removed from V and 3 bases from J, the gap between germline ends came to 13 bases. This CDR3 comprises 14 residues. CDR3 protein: CASSVSGEYTEAFF. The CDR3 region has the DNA TGTGCCAGCAGCGTATCAGGGGAATACACTGAAGCTTTCTTT.

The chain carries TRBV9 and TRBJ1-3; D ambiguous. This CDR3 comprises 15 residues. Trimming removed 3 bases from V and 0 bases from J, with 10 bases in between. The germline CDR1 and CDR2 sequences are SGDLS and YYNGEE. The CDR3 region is CASSAEGSSGNTIYF. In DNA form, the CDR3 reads TGTGCCAGCAGCGCGGAAGGGAGCTCTGGAAACACCATATATTTT.

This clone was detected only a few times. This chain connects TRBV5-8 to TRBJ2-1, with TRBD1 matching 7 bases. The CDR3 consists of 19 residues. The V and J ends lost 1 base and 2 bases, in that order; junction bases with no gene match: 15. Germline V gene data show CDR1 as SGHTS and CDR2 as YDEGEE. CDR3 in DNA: TGTGCCAGCAGCTTGCAAAAAACAGGGGCAGGGTCTACCTACAATGAGCAGTTCTTC. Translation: CASSLQKTGAGSTYNEQFF.

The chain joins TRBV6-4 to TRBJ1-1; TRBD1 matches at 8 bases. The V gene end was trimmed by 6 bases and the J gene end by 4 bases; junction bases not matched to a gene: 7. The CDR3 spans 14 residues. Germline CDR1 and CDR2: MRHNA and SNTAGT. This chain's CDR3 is CASRAQTGVTEAFF. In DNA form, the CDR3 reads TGTGCCAGCAGGGCCCAGACAGGGGTCACTGAAGCTTTCTTT.